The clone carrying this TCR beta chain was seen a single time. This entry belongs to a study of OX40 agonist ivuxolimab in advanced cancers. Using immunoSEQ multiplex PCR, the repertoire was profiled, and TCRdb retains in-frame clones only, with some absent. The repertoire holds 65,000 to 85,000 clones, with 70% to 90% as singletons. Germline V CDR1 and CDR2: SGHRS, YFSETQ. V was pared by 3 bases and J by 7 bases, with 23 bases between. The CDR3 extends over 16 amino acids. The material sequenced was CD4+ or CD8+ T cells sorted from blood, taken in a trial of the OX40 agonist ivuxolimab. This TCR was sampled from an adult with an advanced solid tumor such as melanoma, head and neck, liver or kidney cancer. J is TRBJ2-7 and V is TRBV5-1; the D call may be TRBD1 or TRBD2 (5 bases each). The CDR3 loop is CASSSGTVARWEEQYF. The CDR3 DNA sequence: TGCGCCAGCAGCTCCGGGACGGTGGCCCGTTGGGAAGAGCAGTACTTC.